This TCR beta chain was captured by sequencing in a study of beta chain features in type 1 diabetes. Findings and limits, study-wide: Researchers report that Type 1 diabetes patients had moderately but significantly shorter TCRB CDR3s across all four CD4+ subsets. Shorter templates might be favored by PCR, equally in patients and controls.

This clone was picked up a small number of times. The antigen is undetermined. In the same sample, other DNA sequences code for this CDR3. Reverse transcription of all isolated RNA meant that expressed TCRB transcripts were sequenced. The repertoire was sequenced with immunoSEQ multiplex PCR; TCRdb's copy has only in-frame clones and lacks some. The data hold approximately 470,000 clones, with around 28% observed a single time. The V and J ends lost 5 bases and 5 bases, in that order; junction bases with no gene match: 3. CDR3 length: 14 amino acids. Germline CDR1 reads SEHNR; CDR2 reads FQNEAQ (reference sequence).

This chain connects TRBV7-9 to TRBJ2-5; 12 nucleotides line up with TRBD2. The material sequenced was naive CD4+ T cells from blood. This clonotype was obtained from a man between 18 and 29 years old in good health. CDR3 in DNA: TGTGCCAGCAGCCCAGGGACTAGCGGGGAGACCCAGTACTTC. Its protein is CASSPGTSGETQYF.